This T cell receptor beta chain was identified in a study of T cell repertoires in cytomegalovirus infection. This clonotype has a handful of counts. Its matching antigen is unknown. Germline CDR1 is MNHNY and CDR2 is SVGAGI (reference sequence). This CDR3 region has 17 residues. Trimming cost V 3 bases and J 5 bases; bases outside gene matches: 7. TCRdb ran MiXCR on the reads and lists one entry per CDR3 protein. The sample includes some 130,000 distinct CDR3 sequences, 24% seen only once; the top ten take about a third. This clonotype was obtained from a human donor in good health (CMV status not recorded). Some clones in this sample may be carry-over from other donors' samples. The chain couples TRBV6-6 to TRBJ2-1, with TRBD2 matching 13 bases. Specimen: PBMCs, sequenced either directly or after in vitro stimulation (not recorded which). CDR3 amino acids: CASSYKLAGGGDNEQFF. The CDR3, as DNA: TGTGCCAGCAGTTATAAACTAGCGGGAGGGGGAGACAATGAGCAGTTCTTC.